Shown below are 3 T cell receptor beta chains from a single sample sequenced in a study of blood T cell repertoires in COVID-19. Profiling relied on immunoSEQ multiplex PCR, and the TCRdb table lists in-frame clones only, not all of them. The sample records 75,000 to 85,000 clones, 70% to 90% being singletons. The sample taken for sequencing was peripheral blood. The receptors here all came from a man aged 60-69 years with COVID-19, enrolled during active disease.

The chain carries TRBV23-1 and TRBJ1-2; TRBD1 might be the D (6 bases). TRBV23-1 is noted as an ORF with a role that remains uncertain. With 11 bases removed from V and 4 bases from J, the gap between germline ends came to 20 bases. The CDR3 runs to 14 residues. The CDR3 region is CAWPKRDKPYGYTF. CDR3 coding DNA: TGCGCCTGGCCTAAAAGGGACAAACCCTATGGCTACACCTTC.

The chain joins TRBV3-1 (or the pseudogene TRBV3-2) to TRBJ1-5; D call uncertain. The CDR3 has 14 amino acids. With 0 bases removed from V and 0 bases from J, the gap between germline ends came to 3 bases. Germline loops: CDR1 LGHDT, CDR2 YNNKEL (reference sequence). The CDR3 loop is CASSQDLSNQPQHF. For the CDR3, the DNA is TGTGCCAGCAGCCAAGATCTTAGCAATCAGCCCCAGCATTTT.

The V and J genes are TRBV11-2 and TRBJ2-1; 8 nucleotides match TRBD1. The V gene end was trimmed by 3 bases and the J gene end by 3 bases; junction bases not matched to a gene: 7. The CDR3 has 16 amino acids. CDR1 and CDR2 (germline): SGHAT, FQNNGV. The CDR3 DNA reads as TGTGCCAGCAGCTTGCCCTCAGGGGGCGGCTACAATGAGCAGTTCTTC. This sequence encodes CASSLPSGGGYNEQFF. Supplemented by reference TRBV11-2 and TRBJ2-1, the full variable domain reads EAGVAQSPRYKIIEKRQSVAFWCNPISGHATLYWYQQILGQGPKLLIQFQNNGVVDDSQLPKDRFSAERLKGVDSTLKIQPAKLEDSAVYLCASSLPSGGGYNEQFFGPGTRLTVL.